Listed below are T cell receptor beta chains from one sample, sequenced in a study of T cell repertoires in cytomegalovirus infection. No antigen has been assigned to these receptors. In TCRdb, the reads were re-called with MiXCR into one record per CDR3 protein. The table has around 310,000 distinct CDR3 sequences, approximately 32% seen once; the top ten hold around 18%. The material was cultured PBMCs, obtained from culture after CMV antigen stimulation. The receptors were gathered from a human donor in good health (CMV status not recorded). Some clones in this sample may be carry-over from other donors' samples. CDR3s leave out the opening cysteine and the closing phenylalanine or tryptophan.

j_gene	v_gene	len	CDR3aa
TRBJ2-5	TRBV18	10	ASSPQFETQY
TRBJ1-1	TRBV7-3	14	ASSPLGGRVDTEAF
TRBJ1-1	TRBV6-1	11	ASTGGGNTEAF
TRBJ2-4	TRBV20-1	11	SLAGAGKNIQY
TRBJ2-5	TRBV6-1	14	ASSGGSSFYQETQY
TRBJ1-5	TRBV6-1	11	ATGTVDNQPQH
TRBJ1-6	TRBV15	13	ATSTTRGGSSPLH
TRBJ1-1	TRBV7-8	12	ASSSRTVNTEAF
TRBJ2-3	TRBV6-5	12	ATLRGGGTDTQY
TRBJ2-1	TRBV6-2/TRBV6-3	15	ASRPPLAGVTYNEQF
TRBJ1-3	TRBV7-3	14	ASSLAGLGTGNTIY
TRBJ2-3	TRBV7-8	12	ASSLVSSTDTQY
TRBJ1-1	TRBV7-4	12	ASSPARGNTEAF
TRBJ2-3	TRBV12-3/TRBV12-4	15	ASSLAPTGGLRDTQY
TRBJ1-1	TRBV7-9	11	ASSRPVVDVAF
TRBJ1-4	TRBV4-2	13	ASSHRTGDNEKLF
TRBJ2-1	TRBV7-2	15	ASSRQGAEGSYNEQF
TRBJ1-1	TRBV20-1	12	SARPNRENTEAF